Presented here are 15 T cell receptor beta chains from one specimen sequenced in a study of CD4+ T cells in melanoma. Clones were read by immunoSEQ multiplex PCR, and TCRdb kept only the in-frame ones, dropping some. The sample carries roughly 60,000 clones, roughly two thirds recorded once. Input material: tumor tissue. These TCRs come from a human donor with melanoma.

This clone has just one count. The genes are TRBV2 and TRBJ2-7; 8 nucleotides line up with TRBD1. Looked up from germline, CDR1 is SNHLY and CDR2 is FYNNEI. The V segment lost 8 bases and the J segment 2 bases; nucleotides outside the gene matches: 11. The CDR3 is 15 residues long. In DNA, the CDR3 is TGTGCCAGCGAGGGGACAGGAGATCTCACCTACGAGCAGTACTTC. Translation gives CASEGTGDLTYEQYF. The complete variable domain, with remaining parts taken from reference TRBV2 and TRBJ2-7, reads EPEVTQTPSHQVTQMGQEVILRCVPISNHLYFYWYRQILGQKVEFLVSFYNNEISEKSEIFDDQFSVERPDGSNFTLKIRSTKLEDSAMYFCASEGTGDLTYEQYFGPGTRLTVT.

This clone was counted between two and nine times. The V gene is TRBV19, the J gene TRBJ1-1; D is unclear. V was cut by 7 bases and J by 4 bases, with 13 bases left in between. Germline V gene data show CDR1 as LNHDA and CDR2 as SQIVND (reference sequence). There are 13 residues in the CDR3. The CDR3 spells CASMEGVGTEAFF. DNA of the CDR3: TGTGCCAGTATGGAGGGAGTTGGCACTGAAGCTTTCTTT.

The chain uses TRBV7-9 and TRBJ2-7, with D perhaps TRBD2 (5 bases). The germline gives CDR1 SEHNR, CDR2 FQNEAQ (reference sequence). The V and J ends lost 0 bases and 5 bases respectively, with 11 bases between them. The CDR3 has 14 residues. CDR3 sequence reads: CASSLAGVSDEQYF. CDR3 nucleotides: TGTGCCAGCAGCTTAGCGGGAGTTAGCGACGAGCAGTACTTC.

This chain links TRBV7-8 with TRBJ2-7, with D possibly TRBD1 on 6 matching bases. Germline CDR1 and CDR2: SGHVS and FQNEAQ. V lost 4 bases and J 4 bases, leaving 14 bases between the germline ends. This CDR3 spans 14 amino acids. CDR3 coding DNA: TGTGCCAGCAGCTCCCAGGACAGTTATTACGAGCAGTACTTC. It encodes CASSSQDSYYEQYF.

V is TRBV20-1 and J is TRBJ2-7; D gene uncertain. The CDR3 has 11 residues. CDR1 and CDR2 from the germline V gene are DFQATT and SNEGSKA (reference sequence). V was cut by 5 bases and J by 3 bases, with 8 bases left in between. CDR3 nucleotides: TGCAGTGCTCCTAAGAACTACGAGCAGTACTTC. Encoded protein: CSAPKNYEQYF.

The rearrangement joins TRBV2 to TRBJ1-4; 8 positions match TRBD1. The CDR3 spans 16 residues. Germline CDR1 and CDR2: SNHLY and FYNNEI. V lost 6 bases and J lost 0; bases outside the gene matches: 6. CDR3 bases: TGTGCCAGCAGATCGGACAGGGCCGCAACTAATGAAAAACTGTTTTTT. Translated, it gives CASRSDRAATNEKLFF.

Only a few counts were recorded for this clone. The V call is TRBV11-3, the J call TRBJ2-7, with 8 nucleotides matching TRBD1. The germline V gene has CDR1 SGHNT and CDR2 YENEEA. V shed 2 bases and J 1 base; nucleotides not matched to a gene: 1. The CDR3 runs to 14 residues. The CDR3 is CASSLQGASYEQYF. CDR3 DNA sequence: TGTGCCAGCAGCTTACAGGGGGCTTCCTACGAGCAGTACTTC.

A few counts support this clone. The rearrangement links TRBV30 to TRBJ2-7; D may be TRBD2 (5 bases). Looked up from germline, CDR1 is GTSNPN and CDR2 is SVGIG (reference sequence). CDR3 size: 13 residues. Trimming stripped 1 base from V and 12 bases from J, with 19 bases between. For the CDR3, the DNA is TGTGCCTGGAGTGAACTAGAGTTACGACCCTTGTACTTC. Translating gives CAWSELELRPLYF.

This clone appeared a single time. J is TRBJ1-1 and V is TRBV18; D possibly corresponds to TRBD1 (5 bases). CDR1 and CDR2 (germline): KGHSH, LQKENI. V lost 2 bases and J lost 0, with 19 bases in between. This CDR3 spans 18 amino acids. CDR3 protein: CASSPWGQATRMNTEAFF. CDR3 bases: TGTGCCAGCTCACCATGGGGCCAGGCCACACGGATGAACACTGAAGCTTTCTTT.

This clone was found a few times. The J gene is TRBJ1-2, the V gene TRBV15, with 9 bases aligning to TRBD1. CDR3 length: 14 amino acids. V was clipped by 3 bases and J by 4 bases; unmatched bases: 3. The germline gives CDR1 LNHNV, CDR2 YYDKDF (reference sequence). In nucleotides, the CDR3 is TGTGCCACCAGCAGCCCGACAGGGGGCTATGGCTACACCTTC. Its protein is CATSSPTGGYGYTF.

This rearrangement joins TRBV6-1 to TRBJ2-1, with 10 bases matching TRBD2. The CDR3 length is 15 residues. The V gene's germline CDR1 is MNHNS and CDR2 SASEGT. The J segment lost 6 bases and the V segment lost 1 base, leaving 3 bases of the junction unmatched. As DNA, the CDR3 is TGTGCCAGCAGTGAAGATCCTAGCGGGGGCAATGAGCAGTTCTTC. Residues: CASSEDPSGGNEQFF.

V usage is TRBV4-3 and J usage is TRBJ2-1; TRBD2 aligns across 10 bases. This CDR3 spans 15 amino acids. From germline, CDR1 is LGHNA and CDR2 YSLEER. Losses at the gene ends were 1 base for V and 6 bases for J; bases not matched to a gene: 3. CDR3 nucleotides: TGCGCCAGCAGCCAAGTGTCTAGCGGGGGCAATGAGCAGTTCTTC. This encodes CASSQVSSGGNEQFF.

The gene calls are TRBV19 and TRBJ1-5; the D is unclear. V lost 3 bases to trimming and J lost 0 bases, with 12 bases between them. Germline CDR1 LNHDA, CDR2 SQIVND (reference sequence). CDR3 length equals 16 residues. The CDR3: CASSISTIYSNQPQHF. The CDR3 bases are TGTGCCAGTAGTATCTCAACGATTTATAGCAATCAGCCCCAGCATTTT.

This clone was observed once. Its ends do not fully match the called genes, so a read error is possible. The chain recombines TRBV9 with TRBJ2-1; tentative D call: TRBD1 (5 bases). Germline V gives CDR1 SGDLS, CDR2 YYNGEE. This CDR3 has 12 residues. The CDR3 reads CASSVGGNEQLF. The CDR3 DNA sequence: TGTGCCAGCAGCGTAGGGGGCAATGAGCAGCTCTTC.

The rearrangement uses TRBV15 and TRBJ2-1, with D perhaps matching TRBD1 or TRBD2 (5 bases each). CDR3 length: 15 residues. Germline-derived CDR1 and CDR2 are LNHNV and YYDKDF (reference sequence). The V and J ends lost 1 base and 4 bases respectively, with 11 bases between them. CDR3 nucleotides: TGTGCCACCAGCAGAGGATCGAGGGGTTACAATGAGCAGTTCTTC. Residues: CATSRGSRGYNEQFF.